Listed below are T cell receptor beta chains from one sample, sequenced in a study of identical twins. TCRdb passed the 5' RACE reads through MiXCR, listing each CDR3 protein once. In the table there are about 240,000 distinct CDR3 sequences, 6% to 8.5% of which are singletons. These data were also reused for a study on yellow fever vaccine responses in identical twins.

Sequencing was performed on CD8+ T cells sorted from blood. These receptors all come from a woman aged 18-29 years in good health. Both conserved end residues are part of each CDR3. A D gene is named only where the DNA matches it firmly. Clone size is stated in some rows and not others, as once, few, many or a class when expanded.

V gene,J gene,D gene,clone size,CDR3 protein,CDR3 DNA
TRBV6-5,TRBJ2-2,TRBD2,many,CASSFGTSRVELFF,TGTGCCAGCAGTTTCGGGACTAGCCGTGTGGAGCTGTTTTTT
TRBV12-3/TRBV12-4,TRBJ2-3,TRBD2,many,CATATSGIGDTQYF,TGTGCCACCGCGACTAGCGGGATTGGGGATACGCAGTATTTT
TRBV13,TRBJ1-5,-,-,CASSAGPQGPQHF,TGTGCCAGCAGCGCGGGACCGCAAGGGCCCCAGCATTTT
TRBV11-2,TRBJ2-5,-,few,CASSPVGRGEGETQYF,TGTGCCAGCAGCCCAGTGGGTAGGGGCGAGGGAGAGACCCAGTACTTC
TRBV7-9,TRBJ2-5,-,many,CASSVREGLCF,TGTGCCAGCAGCGTAAGAGAGGGACTTTGCTTC
TRBV29-1,TRBJ1-1,-,few,CSVELENTEAFF,TGCAGCGTTGAGTTAGAGAACACTGAAGCTTTCTTT
TRBV2,TRBJ2-3,-,-,CASSATPLAYTDTQNF,TGTGCCAGCAGTGCGACTCCCCTAGCGTACACAGATACGCAGAATTTT
TRBV7-9,TRBJ1-6,-,many,CASSSGERRDSPLHF,TGTGCCAGCAGCTCAGGGGAAAGAAGGGATTCACCCCTCCACTTT
TRBV28,TRBJ2-1,-,many,CASGLDGLSSYNEQFF,TGTGCCAGCGGTTTAGACGGATTGAGCTCCTACAATGAGCAGTTCTTC
TRBV10-3,TRBJ2-5,-,few,CAIKSSGVDQETQYF,TGTGCCATCAAGTCATCAGGAGTTGACCAAGAGACCCAGTACTTC
TRBV12-5,TRBJ2-1,TRBD1,-,CASGLMLRDRSSYNEQFF,TGTGCTAGTGGTTTGATGCTCCGGGACAGGAGCTCCTACAATGAGCAGTTCTTC
TRBV14,TRBJ2-3,TRBD2,-,CASSQEGLAGNTQYF,TGTGCCAGCAGCCAAGAGGGACTAGCGGGGAATACGCAGTATTTT
TRBV12-3/TRBV12-4,TRBJ2-3,-,-,CASTPYGGRLDTQYF,TGTGCCAGCACCCCTTATGGGGGGCGCTTAGATACGCAGTATTTT
TRBV14,TRBJ2-7,-,many,CASSQDRGTLPYEQYF,TGTGCCAGCAGCCAAGATCGAGGGACTCTTCCCTACGAGCAGTACTTC
TRBV7-9,TRBJ1-5,-,few,CASSLESGQPQHF,TGTGCCAGCAGCTTAGAGTCTGGCCAGCCCCAGCATTTT
TRBV20-1,TRBJ1-1,TRBD1,-,CSAGKTGAGTEAFF,TGCAGTGCTGGCAAGACAGGGGCGGGCACTGAAGCTTTCTTT
TRBV6-1,TRBJ2-3,-,few,CASSPRAGPTDTQYF,TGTGCCAGCAGTCCCCGGGCGGGGCCCACAGATACGCAGTATTTT
TRBV7-7,TRBJ2-3,TRBD1,few,CASSPLRTGPSTDTQYF,TGTGCCAGCAGCCCACTGAGGACAGGGCCAAGCACAGATACGCAGTATTTT
TRBV2,TRBJ2-5,-,few,CASRLRPSSGETQYF,TGTGCCAGCAGATTAAGGCCTAGCTCGGGGGAGACCCAGTACTTC
TRBV20-1,TRBJ1-1,-,many,CSARGPEAFF,TGCAGTGCTAGAGGCCCCGAGGCTTTCTTT
TRBV2,TRBJ2-2,-,-,CASSEISGDYTGELFF,TGTGCCAGCAGTGAAATCTCCGGGGACTACACCGGGGAGCTGTTTTTT
TRBV27,TRBJ2-1,TRBD2,few,CASSMGGSSYNEQFF,TGTGCCAGCAGTATGGGGGGGAGCTCCTACAATGAGCAGTTCTTC
TRBV7-8,TRBJ2-1,-,many,CASIHRVGYNEQFF,TGTGCCAGCATCCACAGGGTTGGATACAATGAGCAGTTCTTC
TRBV5-1,TRBJ2-7,-,-,CASTFWTGSYEQYF,TGCGCCAGCACCTTTTGGACGGGCTCCTACGAGCAGTACTTC
TRBV20-1,TRBJ2-1,TRBD2,-,CSARTSGIFYNEQFF,TGCAGTGCTAGAACTAGCGGAATATTCTACAATGAGCAGTTCTTC
TRBV4-1,TRBJ1-3,-,many,CASSQERALSSGNTIYF,TGCGCCAGCAGCCAAGAAAGGGCCCTTTCCTCTGGAAACACCATATATTTT
TRBV7-8,TRBJ1-1,-,-,CASSLLVHTEAFF,TGTGCCAGCAGCTTATTAGTCCACACTGAAGCTTTCTTT
TRBV27,TRBJ2-1,TRBD2,many,CASSYWTSGSYEQFF,TGTGCCAGCAGTTATTGGACTAGCGGGAGTTATGAGCAGTTCTTC
TRBV4-1,TRBJ1-3,-,few,CASSQQGGTGNTIYF,TGCGCCAGCAGCCAACAGGGAGGGACTGGAAACACCATATATTTT
TRBV7-9,TRBJ2-1,-,-,CASSTLGDNEQFF,TGTGCCAGCAGCACCCTGGGGGACAATGAGCAGTTCTTC
TRBV27,TRBJ1-4,-,few,CASSSDEKLFF,TGTGCCAGCAGTTCAGATGAAAAACTGTTTTTT
TRBV20-1,TRBJ2-1,TRBD2,many,CSQTSGGVSYNEQFF,TGCAGTCAAACTAGCGGGGGGGTGTCCTACAATGAGCAGTTCTTC
TRBV18,TRBJ2-1,-,-,CASSLSYGNEQFF,TGTGCCAGCTCACTGTCTTACGGCAATGAGCAGTTCTTC
TRBV2,TRBJ1-1,-,-,CASNIFHRELNTEAFF,TGTGCCAGCAATATTTTCCACAGGGAGTTGAACACTGAAGCTTTCTTT
TRBV12-3/TRBV12-4,TRBJ2-1,-,-,CASGLSYNEQFF,TGTGCCAGCGGCCTCTCCTACAATGAGCAGTTCTTC
TRBV7-8,TRBJ2-1,-,few,CASSLPESSYNEQFF,TGTGCCAGCAGCTTACCGGAAAGCTCCTACAATGAGCAGTTCTTC
TRBV7-8,TRBJ2-5,-,-,CASSAQESGETQYF,TGTGCCAGCAGCGCACAGGAGTCGGGAGAGACCCAGTACTTC
TRBV20-1,TRBJ2-1,-,-,CSASQRPERSLYNEQFF,TGCAGTGCTTCACAGCGCCCGGAGCGGAGCTTATACAATGAGCAGTTCTTC
TRBV2,TRBJ2-7,-,-,CASSEAAGNEQYF,TGTGCCAGCAGTGAAGCGGCGGGGAACGAGCAGTACTTC
TRBV6-4,TRBJ2-2,TRBD2,many,CASSPSGRAEAGELFF,TGTGCCAGCAGCCCCAGCGGGAGGGCCGAAGCGGGGGAGCTGTTTTTT
TRBV6-6,TRBJ2-1,TRBD1,few,CASSRGQHNEQFF,TGTGCCAGCAGTAGGGGACAGCACAATGAGCAGTTCTTC
TRBV4-1,TRBJ2-1,TRBD2,few,CASSVRPTSGRADEQFF,TGCGCCAGCAGCGTACGACCGACTAGCGGGAGGGCGGATGAGCAGTTCTTC
TRBV6-5,TRBJ2-5,TRBD2,few,CASSYPGGETQYF,TGTGCCAGCAGTTATCCGGGAGGGGAGACCCAGTACTTC
TRBV4-2,TRBJ2-3,-,many,CASSQEWGGGTDTQYF,TGTGCCAGCAGCCAAGAGTGGGGAGGCGGCACAGATACGCAGTATTTT
TRBV14,TRBJ2-2,-,many,CASSQDHANTGELFF,TGTGCCAGCAGCCAAGACCACGCGAACACCGGGGAGCTGTTTTTT
TRBV7-6,TRBJ2-1,TRBD1,-,CASSVGTVPAWNEQFF,TGTGCCAGCAGCGTTGGGACAGTCCCAGCTTGGAATGAGCAGTTCTTC
TRBV28,TRBJ1-2,-,few,CASIPRASGVGRTTGYTF,TGTGCCAGCATTCCAAGGGCGAGTGGGGTTGGGCGGACTACTGGCTACACCTTC